This is a list of T cell receptor beta chains from one sample in a study of TIL therapy for anti-PD-1-resistant metastatic lung cancer. Libraries were prepared by immunoSEQ multiplex PCR; TCRdb keeps only in-frame clonotypes and omits some of them. The data show about 7,500 clones, roughly four fifths seen once. Sequencing was performed on tumor tissue, taken at baseline. These receptors all come from a person aged 25-79 years with non-small cell lung cancer. Both conserved end residues are part of each CDR3. A D gene is named only where the DNA matches it firmly. For some rows the clone size is stated as once, few or many, or as a class when expanded; others skip it.

J	V	length	size	D	DNA	CDR3
TRBJ2-5	TRBV19	14	.	.	TGTGCCAGTAGCCTAAGTGGGACATGGAGCTCGCTGTACTTC	CASSLSGTWSSLYF
TRBJ1-1	TRBV6-5	12	.	.	TGTGCCAGCAGTTACCCGGGGGAAGAAGCTTTCTTT	CASSYPGEEAFF
TRBJ1-5	TRBV15	16	.	.	TGTGCCACCAGCCTTACCGGGCTTCGGAGCAATCAGCCCCAGCATTTT	CATSLTGLRSNQPQHF
TRBJ1-5	TRBV1	17	.	.	TGCACCAGCAGCCAAGATTCGGGCAGGTCGGAGGGTCAGCCCCAGCATTTT	CTSSQDSGRSEGQPQHF
TRBJ1-3	TRBV6-6	16	.	.	TGTGCCAGCAGTTATTCAGTTCGAGCCCTTGGGGACACCATATATTTT	CASSYSVRALGDTIYF
TRBJ2-7	TRBV28	15	few	.	TGTGCCAGCAGCCCCTGGGGCAGGGTGGCCTACGAGCAGTACTTC	CASSPWGRVAYEQYF
TRBJ2-7	TRBV18	16	.	.	TGTGCCAGCTCACCAGCCTTGGGGAATTACGCCTACGAGCAGTACTTC	CASSPALGNYAYEQYF
TRBJ2-1	TRBV10-3	12	.	.	TGTGCCATCAGTGATCGAAAAAATGAGCAGTTCTTC	CAISDRKNEQFF
TRBJ1-2	TRBV12-5	13	.	.	TGTGCTAGTGGCAGGAACGGATACTATGGCTACACCTTC	CASGRNGYYGYTF
TRBJ1-1	TRBV6-5	14	medium-sized	.	TGTGCCAGCAGACCAGGAGTTTCGAACACTGAAGCTTTCTTT	CASRPGVSNTEAFF
TRBJ1-1	TRBV20-1	11	.	.	TGCAGTGTTACCAAGGGCGGAGGAGCTTTCTTT	CSVTKGGGAFF
TRBJ2-2	TRBV9	15	.	.	TGTGCCAGCAGCGTAGTGGGGAGGAACACCGGGGAGCTGTTTTTT	CASSVVGRNTGELFF
TRBJ2-3	TRBV5-5	12	.	.	TGTGCCAGCAGCTTACCAGCGGGCGGTCATTATTTT	CASSLPAGGHYF
TRBJ1-2	TRBV6-1	15	.	TRBD1	TGTGCCAGCATCTTAAATCAGGGGACAGGGGATGGCTACACCTTC	CASILNQGTGDGYTF
TRBJ2-7	TRBV27	13	.	.	TGTGCCAGCAGTTTCAGGGCCTCCTACGAGCAGTACTTC	CASSFRASYEQYF
TRBJ2-7	TRBV23-1	15	once	.	TGCGCCAGCATCGGGGGCACCTTGCTCACCTACGAGCAGTACTTC	CASIGGTLLTYEQYF
TRBJ2-3	TRBV19	17	.	TRBD2	TGTGCCAGTAGTATACCGGGGACTAGCGGGAGTAAAAATACGCAGTATTTT	CASSIPGTSGSKNTQYF
TRBJ2-1	TRBV5-1	14	.	TRBD2	TGCGCCAGCAGCGCTAGCGGCGCCTACAATGAGCAGTTCTTC	CASSASGAYNEQFF
TRBJ2-6	TRBV6-6	15	.	TRBD1	TGTGCCAGCAGCGACAGGGAACCTGGGGCCAACGTCCTGACTTTC	CASSDREPGANVLTF
TRBJ1-5	TRBV15	15	.	.	TGTGCCACCAGCAGAGATCTTGTCGGCAATCAGCCCCAGCATTTT	CATSRDLVGNQPQHF
TRBJ1-4	TRBV6-5	14	.	TRBD1	TGTGCCAGCAGGCAGGGACAGGGTAGTGAAAAACTGTTTTTT	CASRQGQGSEKLFF
TRBJ1-6	TRBV27	12	few	.	TGTGCCAGCAGTAGGGGGAATTCACCCCTCCACTTT	CASSRGNSPLHF
TRBJ1-1	TRBV15	13	.	.	TGTGCCACCACCTCTAGCCTTGGCACTGAAGCTTTCTTT	CATTSSLGTEAFF
TRBJ2-3	TRBV19	15	.	TRBD2	TGTGCCAGTAGTATAGGACTAGCTGGCACAGATACGCAGTATTTT	CASSIGLAGTDTQYF
TRBJ2-7	TRBV29-1	14	.	.	TGCAGCGTTGAGGGACTCGGTTTAGGATACGAGCAGTACTTC	CSVEGLGLGYEQYF
TRBJ2-5	TRBV13	14	.	.	TGTGCCAGCAGCTCCGAGGACGACTTAGAGACCCAGTACTTC	CASSSEDDLETQYF
TRBJ2-7	TRBV5-1	14	.	TRBD2	TGCGCCAGCAGACCGGGACTAGCAGGCTACGAGCAGTACTTC	CASRPGLAGYEQYF
TRBJ1-1	TRBV28	14	.	.	TGTGCCAGCAGTCCCCTTTCCCGGGGCCTAGAAGCTTTCTTT	CASSPLSRGLEAFF
TRBJ2-6	TRBV19	15	.	.	TGTGCCAGTAACCCCGACAGATCTGGGGCCAACGTCCTGACTTTC	CASNPDRSGANVLTF
TRBJ1-4	TRBV7-2	14	.	TRBD1	TGTGCCAGCAGCTCCCAGGGGGCTGGGGAAAAACTGTTTTTT	CASSSQGAGEKLFF
TRBJ2-7	TRBV11-3	14	.	TRBD2	TGTGCCAGCAGCTCGACTAGCGGGACGGGCGAGCAGTACTTC	CASSSTSGTGEQYF
TRBJ1-5	TRBV6-5	13	.	TRBD1	TGTGCCAGCAGTTTGGACAGGACGCAGCCCCAGCATTTT	CASSLDRTQPQHF
TRBJ1-2	TRBV12-5	11	.	.	TGTGCTAGTGGTCCAAAAGGGGGCTACACCTTC	CASGPKGGYTF
TRBJ1-5	TRBV7-2	14	.	.	TGTGCCAGCAGCTTTACACAGACCAATCAGCCCCAGCATTTT	CASSFTQTNQPQHF
TRBJ1-1	TRBV5-1	13	.	.	TGCGCCAGCAGCATTCAGAGGAACACTGAAGCTTTCTTT	CASSIQRNTEAFF
TRBJ2-1	TRBV18	16	once	TRBD1	TGTGCCAGCTCACCTACCGGGACAGGGGGGTTGTATGAGCAGTTCTTC	CASSPTGTGGLYEQFF